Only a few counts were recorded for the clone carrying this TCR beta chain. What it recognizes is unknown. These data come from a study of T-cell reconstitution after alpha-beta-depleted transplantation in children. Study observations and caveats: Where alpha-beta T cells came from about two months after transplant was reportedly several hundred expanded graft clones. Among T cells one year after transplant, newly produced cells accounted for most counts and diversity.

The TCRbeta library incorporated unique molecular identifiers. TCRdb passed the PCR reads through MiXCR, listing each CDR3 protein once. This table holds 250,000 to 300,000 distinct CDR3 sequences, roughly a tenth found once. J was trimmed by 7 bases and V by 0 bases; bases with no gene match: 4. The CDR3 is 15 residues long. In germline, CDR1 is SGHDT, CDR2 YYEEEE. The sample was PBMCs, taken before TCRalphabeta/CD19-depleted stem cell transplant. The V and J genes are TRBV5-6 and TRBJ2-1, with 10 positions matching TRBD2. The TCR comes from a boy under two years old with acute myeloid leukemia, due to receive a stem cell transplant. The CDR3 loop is CASSLALAGDNEQFF. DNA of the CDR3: TGTGCCAGCAGCTTGGCCCTAGCGGGAGATAATGAGCAGTTCTTC.